The 26 T cell receptor beta chains in this list originate from one sample, sequenced in a study of blood T cell repertoires in COVID-19. Some clones are missing from TCRdb's copy, which holds only in-frame ones; the method was immunoSEQ multiplex PCR. This sample yields about 220,000 clones, of which roughly 85% are seen a single time; more than 3.5% belongs to the top ten. The sample comprised PBMCs or T cells enriched from blood (not recorded which). The receptors here all came from a woman aged 40 to 50 with acute COVID-19.

The chain joins TRBV6-5 to TRBJ2-2; D not certain. Between the trimmed V and J ends, which lost 6 bases and 4 bases, there was a span of 9 bases. CDR3 size: 13 residues. Germline V lookup: CDR1 MNHEY, CDR2 SVGAGI. The CDR3 loop is CASSTSFTGELFF. As DNA, the CDR3 is TGTGCCAGCAGCACTTCATTCACCGGGGAGCTGTTTTTT.

The gene calls are TRBV14 and TRBJ2-3; 10 bases align to TRBD1. This CDR3 is built from 16 residues. The germline CDR1 and CDR2 sequences are SGHDN and FVKESK. J lost 2 bases, V lost 4 bases, and 6 bases had no gene match. The CDR3: CASSLGQGLYTDTQYF. The CDR3 DNA sequence: TGTGCCAGCAGCCTGGGACAGGGGCTATACACAGATACGCAGTATTTT.

V is TRBV5-4 and J is TRBJ2-7, with 7 bases aligning to TRBD2. Per the germline V gene, CDR1 is SGHNT and CDR2 is YYREEE (reference sequence). The trim removed 4 bases at V and 3 bases at J, leaving 7 bases unmatched. The CDR3 consists of 14 residues. The CDR3, as DNA: TGTGCCAGCAGCCCTACGGCTAGCGGCTACGAGCAGTACTTC. Translating gives CASSPTASGYEQYF. Based on the CDR3 plus reference TRBV5-4 and TRBJ2-7, the full variable domain is ETGVTQSPTHLIKTRGQQVTLRCSSQSGHNTVSWYQQALGQGPQFIFQYYREEENGRGNFPPRFSGLQFPNYSSELNVNALELDDSALYLCASSPTASGYEQYFGPGTRLTVT.

The V and J genes are TRBV19 and TRBJ1-2, with 8 nucleotides matching TRBD1. Germline V lookup: CDR1 LNHDA, CDR2 SQIVND (reference sequence). The length of the CDR3 is 15 residues. J was trimmed by 5 bases and V by 5 bases; bases with no gene match: 10. The CDR3 DNA sequence: TGTGCCAGTAGTCTCATGGGACAGGCGAGGTATGGCTACACCTTC. It specifies CASSLMGQARYGYTF.

This chain joins TRBV19 and TRBJ2-5, with 9 positions matching TRBD1. Germline V gene data show CDR1 as LNHDA and CDR2 as SQIVND (reference sequence). CDR3 length: 14 amino acids. V lost 5 bases to trimming and J lost 3 bases; unmatched junction nucleotides: 4. CDR3 region: CASSVDRGKETQYF. The CDR3 bases are TGTGCCAGTAGTGTGGACAGGGGAAAAGAGACCCAGTACTTC. Combining the CDR3 with reference TRBV19 and TRBJ2-5 gives the whole variable domain DGGITQSPKYLFRKEGQNVTLSCEQNLNHDAMYWYRQDPGQGLRLIYYSQIVNDFQKGDIAEGYSVSREKKESFPLTVTSAQKNPTAFYLCASSVDRGKETQYFGPGTRLLVL.

The gene calls are TRBV10-2 and TRBJ2-7; maybe TRBD1 (6 bases). The CDR3 totals 13 residues. CDR1 is WSHSY and CDR2 is SAAADI in the germline V gene. The germline V and J ends were trimmed by 5 bases and 3 bases, with 11 bases remaining between them. The CDR3 region has the DNA TGCGCCAGCAGTTCGGACAGAGACTACGAGCAGTACTTC. Translated: CASSSDRDYEQYF.

The CDR3 nucleotides read TGTGCCAGCAGCCTCCACAGGGGTCAAGACACCGGGGAGCTGTTTTTT. Protein product: CASSLHRGQDTGELFF. The chain has TRBV14 and TRBJ2-2, with TRBD1 matching 7 bases. The CDR3 is 16 residues long. V was clipped by 4 bases and J by 3 bases; unmatched bases: 8. Per the germline V gene, CDR1 is SGHDN and CDR2 is FVKESK.

The rearrangement joins TRBV27 to TRBJ1-2; no definite D call. CDR1 and CDR2 from the germline V gene are MNHEY and SMNVEV (reference sequence). This CDR3 has 16 amino acids. The germline V and J ends were trimmed by 4 bases and 2 bases, with 17 bases remaining between them. DNA of the CDR3: TGTGCCAGCAGTTCCCGATACCTGACTGAGAACTATGGCTACACCTTC. Translating gives CASSSRYLTENYGYTF.

This clone has a single count. This sequence joins TRBV5-6 and TRBJ2-3; D gene unclear. The V and J ends lost 0 bases and 0 bases respectively, with 11 bases between them. Per germline, CDR1 SGHDT and CDR2 YYEEEE. The CDR3 spans 16 residues. The DNA of the CDR3 is TGTGCCAGCAGCTTGGCCCCCCTAGATAGCACAGATACGCAGTATTTT. Protein: CASSLAPLDSTDTQYF.

This chain joins TRBV18 and TRBJ1-1; 8 positions match TRBD1. CDR1 and CDR2 (germline): KGHSH, LQKENI. The CDR3 totals 13 residues. V lost 5 bases to trimming and J lost 6 bases; unmatched junction nucleotides: 5. The DNA of the CDR3 is TGTGCCAGCTCATCCCTGACAGGGGCTGAAGCTTTCTTT. Translating gives CASSSLTGAEAFF. Drawing the rest from reference TRBV18 and TRBJ1-1, the complete variable domain is NAGVMQNPRHLVRRRGQEARLRCSPMKGHSHVYWYRQLPEEGLKFMVYLQKENIIDESGMPKERFSAEFPKEGPSILRIQQVVRGDSAAYFCASSSLTGAEAFFGQGTRLTVV.

J is TRBJ2-3 and V is TRBV19; 8 positions match TRBD1. With V trimmed by 4 bases and J by 5 bases, 5 bases remained unmatched. Germline V gene lookup returns CDR1 LNHDA and CDR2 SQIVND (reference sequence). The CDR3 has 14 amino acids. The CDR3 nucleotides are TGTGCCAGTAGTAGGACAGGGAGAGAAGATACGCAGTATTTT. Its protein is CASSRTGREDTQYF.

The chain is built from TRBV10-2 and TRBJ2-3, with 8 nucleotides matching TRBD2. The germline V gene encodes CDR1 WSHSY and CDR2 SAAADI. This CDR3 is built from 14 residues. The trim removed 4 bases at V and 3 bases at J, leaving 3 bases unmatched. As DNA, the CDR3 is TGCGCCAGCAGTGTCACGGGAGGGACAGATACGCAGTATTTT. This translates into CASSVTGGTDTQYF.

Remarks on this clone: This CDR3 is also generated by other DNA sequences in the sample. This rearrangement joins TRBV19 to TRBJ1-1; D not certain. Looked up from germline, CDR1 is LNHDA and CDR2 is SQIVND (reference sequence). The CDR3 has 12 residues. The V and J ends lost 1 base and 7 bases respectively, with 7 bases between them. The CDR3 protein is CASSIGGLEAFF. CDR3 nucleotide sequence: TGTGCCAGTAGTATAGGTGGACTTGAAGCTTTCTTT. The full variable domain, its missing parts supplied by reference TRBV19 and TRBJ1-1, is DGGITQSPKYLFRKEGQNVTLSCEQNLNHDAMYWYRQDPGQGLRLIYYSQIVNDFQKGDIAEGYSVSREKKESFPLTVTSAQKNPTAFYLCASSIGGLEAFFGQGTRLTVV.

The CDR3 loop is CASSFSGGATDTQYF. Written as DNA, the CDR3 is TGTGCCAGCAGTTTTAGCGGGGGGGCAACAGATACGCAGTATTTT. This chain links TRBV28 with TRBJ2-3, with 11 bases aligning to TRBD2. The germline V gene has CDR1 MDHEN and CDR2 SYDVKM. After removal of 3 bases from V and 3 bases from J, the junction contained 2 bases not matched to a gene. The CDR3 has 15 residues.

The V call is TRBV19, the J call TRBJ1-2, with D perhaps matching TRBD1 (5 bases). Germline values: CDR1 LNHDA, CDR2 SQIVND (reference sequence). V shed 6 bases and J shed 7 bases, with 21 bases lying between them. The CDR3 extends over 15 amino acids. The CDR3 loop reads CASSRGRDVFRGYTF. CDR3 bases: TGTGCCAGTAGCCGGGGGAGGGACGTCTTTCGTGGCTACACCTTC.

V and J are TRBV19 and TRBJ2-7, with D tentatively TRBD2 (6 bases). Germline V gene lookup returns CDR1 LNHDA and CDR2 SQIVND (reference sequence). This CDR3 spans 13 amino acids. Trimming shortened V by 3 bases and J by 5 bases, and 11 bases separated the two germline ends. For the CDR3, the DNA is TGTGCCAGTAGTATGGGTACGGGGGACGAGCAGTACGTC. Amino acids: CASSMGTGDEQYV.

This chain links TRBV15 with TRBJ1-3; D uncertain. V lost 0 bases to trimming and J lost 0 bases, with 6 bases between them. CDR3 length: 15 residues. Germline CDR1 and CDR2: LNHNV and YYDKDF (reference sequence). The CDR3, as DNA: TGTGCCACCAGCAGAGATGGCCTCTCTGGAAACACCATATATTTT. This codes for CATSRDGLSGNTIYF. The variable domain in full, completed from reference TRBV15 and TRBJ1-3, reads DAMVIQNPRYQVTQFGKPVTLSCSQTLNHNVMYWYQQKSSQAPKLLFHYYDKDFNNEADTPDNFQSRRPNTSFCFLDIRSPGLGDTAMYLCATSRDGLSGNTIYFGEGSWLTVV.

V usage is TRBV20-1 and J usage is TRBJ2-1; D unresolved. Germline lookup yields CDR1 DFQATT and CDR2 SNEGSKA (reference sequence). V lost 3 bases and J 3 bases, leaving 18 bases between the germline ends. CDR3 length: 16 residues. The CDR3 coding sequence is TGCAGTGCTAGTCGAGGTGGGTTCACGGGCTACAATGAGCAGTTCTTC. Translating gives CSASRGGFTGYNEQFF.

V gene TRBV10-3 combines with J gene TRBJ1-1, with TRBD1 matching over 12 bases. The junction had 8 bases not matched to a gene; V was cut back by 6 bases and J by 0 bases. CDR1 and CDR2 from the germline V gene are ENHRY and SYGVKD. The CDR3 extends over 17 amino acids. The CDR3 bases are TGTGCCATCAGGGGGACAGGGGGCTCCCTTTTGAACACTGAAGCTTTCTTT. This sequence encodes CAIRGTGGSLLNTEAFF.

The rearrangement uses TRBV11-2 and TRBJ1-6, with TRBD1 as a possible D gene (6 bases). CDR3 size: 16 residues. V was pared by 0 bases and J by 8 bases, with 14 bases between. CDR1 SGHAT and CDR2 FQNNGV come from the germline V gene. The CDR3 DNA follows: TGTGCCAGCAGCTTAGATACAGGGCCTCAACATTCACCCCTCCACTTT. It codes for CASSLDTGPQHSPLHF.

The chain has TRBV5-1 and TRBJ2-3, with 11 nucleotides matching TRBD2. The germline gives CDR1 SGHRS, CDR2 YFSETQ. J gave up 6 bases and V 2 bases, and 8 bases lay outside the gene matches. The CDR3 sequence is 16 residues long. The CDR3 here is CASSFSGGVLADTQYF. The DNA of the CDR3 is TGCGCCAGCAGCTTTAGCGGGGGGGTTTTAGCGGATACGCAGTATTTT.

This chain joins TRBV9 and TRBJ1-2; 10 nucleotides align to TRBD1. J lost 7 bases, V lost 2 bases, and 8 bases had no gene match. Germline values: CDR1 SGDLS, CDR2 YYNGEE. This CDR3 spans 15 amino acids. The chain's CDR3 is CASSVAGTGVSGYTF. DNA of the CDR3: TGTGCCAGCAGCGTGGCAGGGACAGGGGTTTCTGGCTACACCTTC.

This chain uses TRBV5-1 with TRBJ1-2, with TRBD1 as a possible D gene (6 bases). With 0 bases removed from V and 0 bases from J, the gap between germline ends came to 15 bases. Germline V gives CDR1 SGHRS, CDR2 YFSETQ. The CDR3 length is 17 residues. CDR3 sequence reads: CASSLAVTGTTNYGYTF. The CDR3, as DNA: TGCGCCAGCAGCTTGGCCGTCACAGGGACCACTAACTATGGCTACACCTTC.

This clone was seen only once. This chain connects TRBV6-6 to TRBJ1-4; D remains ambiguous. The CDR3 runs 14 residues. Per the germline V gene, CDR1 is MNHNY and CDR2 is SVGAGI (reference sequence). The germline V and J ends were trimmed by 4 bases and 1 base, with 7 bases remaining between them. This CDR3 reads CASSFGQTNEKLFF. The CDR3 DNA sequence: TGTGCCAGCAGTTTTGGGCAAACTAATGAAAAACTGTTTTTT.

This sequence joins TRBV25-1 and TRBJ1-6; D not resolved. CDR3 length: 12 amino acids. CDR1 MGHDK and CDR2 SYGVNS come from the germline V gene. V lost 6 bases to trimming and J lost 10 bases, with 10 bases between them. Written as DNA, the CDR3 is TGTGCCAGCAGGGACTCTCTCTCACCCCTCCACTTT. It specifies CASRDSLSPLHF.

V and J are TRBV15 and TRBJ1-2; a possible D gene is TRBD1 (6 bases). Germline loops: CDR1 LNHNV, CDR2 YYDKDF (reference sequence). Trimming removed 6 bases from V and 4 bases from J, with 15 bases in between. The CDR3 covers 14 residues. The CDR3 coding sequence is TGTGCCACCAGGTCCCCAGGGGAAACCTATGGCTACACCTTC. This gives the protein CATRSPGETYGYTF.